One and the same sample provided the 9 T cell receptor beta chains below, sequenced in a study of early T cells in non-severe SARS-CoV-2 infection. TCRdb passed the 5' RACE reads through MiXCR, listing each CDR3 protein once. This sample has 80,000 to 95,000 distinct CDR3 sequences, with more than 13% found just once. The sample taken for sequencing was whole blood. All receptors derive from an adult who was a healthcare worker with PCR-confirmed SARS-CoV-2 infection or an uninfected control (not recorded which).

This clonotype was found a few times. V gene TRBV11-2 combines with J gene TRBJ2-3; no clear D. With 3 bases removed from V and 3 bases from J, the gap between germline ends came to 10 bases. Germline assignment: CDR1 SGHAT and CDR2 FQNNGV. The CDR3 totals 14 residues. As DNA, the CDR3 is TGTGCCAGCAGCTTCGGGTTTCCGACAGATACGCAGTATTTT. Translated, it gives CASSFGFPTDTQYF.

This chain links TRBV7-9 with TRBJ1-1; TRBD1 aligns across 7 bases. Germline-derived CDR1 and CDR2 are SEHNR and FQNEAQ (reference sequence). This CDR3 is built from 19 residues. V was clipped by 3 bases and J by 0 bases; unmatched bases: 16. The CDR3 bases are TGTGCCAGCAGCTTTACCGGGACAGCTCGACCTTTTCTGAACACTGAAGCTTTCTTT. Encoded protein: CASSFTGTARPFLNTEAFF. Combining the CDR3 with reference TRBV7-9 and TRBJ1-1 gives the whole variable domain DTGVSQNPRHKITKRGQNVTFRCDPISEHNRLYWYRQTLGQGPEFLTYFQNEAQLEKSRLLSDRFSAERPKGSFSTLEIQRTEQGDSAMYLCASSFTGTARPFLNTEAFFGQGTRLTVV.

This clonotype has ten or more counts. The V and J genes are TRBV5-6 and TRBJ1-1, with a weak D call TRBD1 (6 bases). The CDR3 length is 12 residues. Germline V CDR1 and CDR2: SGHDT, YYEEEE. The V end was cut by 4 bases, the J end by 7 bases, with 11 bases between. The chain's CDR3 is CASSIGQFEAFF. The CDR3 coding sequence is TGTGCCAGCAGCATCGGACAGTTTGAAGCTTTCTTT. The entire variable domain, with the rest obtained from reference TRBV5-6 and TRBJ1-1, is as follows: DAGVTQSPTHLIKTRGQQVTLRCSPKSGHDTVSWYQQALGQGPQFIFQYYEEEERQRGNFPDRFSGHQFPNYSSELNVNALLLGDSALYLCASSIGQFEAFFGQGTRLTVV.

A few counts support this clonotype. CDR3: CASSFPGRTDTQYF. CDR3 in DNA: TGTGCCAGCAGCTTTCCAGGACGGACAGATACGCAGTATTTT. This chain links TRBV7-9 with TRBJ2-3; D remains unclear. Per the germline V gene, CDR1 is SEHNR and CDR2 is FQNEAQ (reference sequence). The CDR3 contains 14 residues. With 3 bases removed from V and 3 bases from J, the gap between germline ends came to 10 bases.

This clonotype was seen a handful of times. V gene TRBV19 combines with J gene TRBJ1-5; D ambiguous. V was pared by 5 bases and J by 3 bases, with 14 bases between. The CDR3 has 15 amino acids. Germline values: CDR1 LNHDA, CDR2 SQIVND (reference sequence). This CDR3 reads CASSGWTALNQPQHF. The CDR3 region has the DNA TGTGCCAGTAGTGGTTGGACGGCTCTCAATCAGCCCCAGCATTTT.

In its sample, this clonotype was seen a few times. This chain uses TRBV9 with TRBJ2-3; the D is unclear. Germline V gene data show CDR1 as SGDLS and CDR2 as YYNGEE. V lost 0 bases and J lost 4, with 12 bases in between. The CDR3 loop spans 15 amino acids. CDR3 DNA: TGTGCCAGCAGCGTAGGCCTAGGTGGGGCAGATACGCAGTATTTT. Protein sequence: CASSVGLGGADTQYF.

This clonotype was found a few times. The chain employs TRBV4-2 and TRBJ2-3, with D perhaps TRBD1 (6 bases). This CDR3 has 16 residues. Germline V lookup: CDR1 LGHNA, CDR2 YNFKEQ. V lost 1 base, J lost 2 bases, and 13 bases lay in between. The CDR3 loop is CASSQAGQGNTDTQYF. The CDR3, as DNA: TGTGCCAGCAGCCAAGCGGGGCAGGGGAACACAGATACGCAGTATTTT.

The chain carries TRBV20-1 and TRBJ2-2; TRBD2 might be the D (7 bases). This CDR3 has 14 residues. Germline values: CDR1 DFQATT, CDR2 SNEGSKA (reference sequence). V was shortened by 4 bases and J by 4 bases, with 13 bases between the two germline ends. The CDR3 sequence is CSANARGATGELFF. In DNA, the CDR3 is TGCAGTGCTAATGCCCGGGGGGCCACCGGGGAGCTGTTTTTT.

This clonotype was found a few times. J is TRBJ2-7 and V is TRBV7-6; no definite D call. The V end lost 5 bases, the J end lost 2 bases, and 10 bases lay between the germline ends. The CDR3 runs 13 residues. Per germline, CDR1 SGHVS and CDR2 FNYEAQ. The chain's CDR3 is CASSISYTYEQYF. CDR3 bases: TGTGCCAGCAGCATTTCATATACCTACGAGCAGTACTTC.